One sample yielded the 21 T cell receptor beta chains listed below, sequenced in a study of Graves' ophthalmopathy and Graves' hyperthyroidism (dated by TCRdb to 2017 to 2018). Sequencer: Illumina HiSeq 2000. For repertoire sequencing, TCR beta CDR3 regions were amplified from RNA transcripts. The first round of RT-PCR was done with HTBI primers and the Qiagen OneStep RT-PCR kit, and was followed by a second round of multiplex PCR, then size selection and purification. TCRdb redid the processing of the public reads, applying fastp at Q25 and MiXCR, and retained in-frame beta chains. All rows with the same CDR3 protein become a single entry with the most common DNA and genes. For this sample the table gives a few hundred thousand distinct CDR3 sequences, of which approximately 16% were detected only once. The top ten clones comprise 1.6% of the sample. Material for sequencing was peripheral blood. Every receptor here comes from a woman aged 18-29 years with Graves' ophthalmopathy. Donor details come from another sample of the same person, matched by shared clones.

The DNA for the CDR3 is TGTGCCAGCAGTGCACGACTAGCGGGAGTATCGTCGGTGTACTTC. It codes for CASSARLAGVSSVYF. The chain is built from TRBV6-2 or TRBV6-3 and TRBJ2-7, with 12 bases identical to TRBD2. The CDR3 has 15 amino acids. V lost 5 bases, J lost 12 bases, and 14 bases stayed unmatched. Germline V CDR1 and CDR2: MNHEY, SVGEGT.

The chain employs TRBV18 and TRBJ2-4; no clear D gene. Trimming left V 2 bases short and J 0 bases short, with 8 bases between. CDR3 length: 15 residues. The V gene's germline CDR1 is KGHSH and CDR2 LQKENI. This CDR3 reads CASSPDLLAKNIQYF. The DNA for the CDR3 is TGTGCCAGCTCACCAGATCTCCTAGCCAAAAACATTCAGTACTTC.

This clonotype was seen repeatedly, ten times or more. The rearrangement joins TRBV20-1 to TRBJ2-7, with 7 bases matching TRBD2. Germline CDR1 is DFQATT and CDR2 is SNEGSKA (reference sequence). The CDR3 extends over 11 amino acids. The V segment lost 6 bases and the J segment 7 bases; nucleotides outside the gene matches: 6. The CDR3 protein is CSADNGREQYF. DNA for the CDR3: TGCAGTGCAGATAACGGGAGGGAGCAGTACTTC.

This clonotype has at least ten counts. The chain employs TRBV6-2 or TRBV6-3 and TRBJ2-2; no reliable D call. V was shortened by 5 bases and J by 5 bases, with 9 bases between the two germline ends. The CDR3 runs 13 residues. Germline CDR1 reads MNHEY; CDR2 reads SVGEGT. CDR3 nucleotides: TGTGCCAGCAGTCCGGACGAAACCGGGGAGCTGTTTTTT. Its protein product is CASSPDETGELFF.

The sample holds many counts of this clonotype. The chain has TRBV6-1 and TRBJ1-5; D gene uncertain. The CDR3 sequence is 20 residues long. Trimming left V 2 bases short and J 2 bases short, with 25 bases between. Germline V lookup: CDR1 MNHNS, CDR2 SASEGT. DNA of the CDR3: TGTGCCAGCAGTGAACCGCTAAGATGGGCGAGAGCCTCTGGCAATCAGCCCCAGCATTTT. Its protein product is CASSEPLRWARASGNQPQHF.

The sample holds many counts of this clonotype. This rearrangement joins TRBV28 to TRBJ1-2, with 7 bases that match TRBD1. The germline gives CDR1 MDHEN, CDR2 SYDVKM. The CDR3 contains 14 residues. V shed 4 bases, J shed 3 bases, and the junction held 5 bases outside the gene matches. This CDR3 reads CASSYIGTDYGYTF. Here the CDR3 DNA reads TGTGCCAGCAGTTATATTGGGACAGACTATGGCTACACCTTC.

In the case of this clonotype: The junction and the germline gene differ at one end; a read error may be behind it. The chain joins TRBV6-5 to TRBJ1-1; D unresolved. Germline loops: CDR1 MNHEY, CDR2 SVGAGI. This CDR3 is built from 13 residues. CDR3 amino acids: CARSFTLNNEAFF. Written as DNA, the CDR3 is TGTGCCAGGAGTTTCACACTGAACAATGAAGCTTTCTTT.

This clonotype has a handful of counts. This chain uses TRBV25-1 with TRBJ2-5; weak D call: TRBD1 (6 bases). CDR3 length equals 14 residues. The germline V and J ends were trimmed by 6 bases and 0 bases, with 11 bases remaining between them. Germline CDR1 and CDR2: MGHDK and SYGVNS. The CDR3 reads CASSRTEYQETQYF. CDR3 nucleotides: TGTGCCAGCAGCAGGACAGAGTACCAAGAGACCCAGTACTTC.

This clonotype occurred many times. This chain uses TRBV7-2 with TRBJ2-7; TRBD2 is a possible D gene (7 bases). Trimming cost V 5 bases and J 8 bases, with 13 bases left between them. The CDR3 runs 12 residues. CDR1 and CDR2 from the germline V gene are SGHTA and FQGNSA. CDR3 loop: CASSPAGQQQYF. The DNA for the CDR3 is TGTGCCAGCAGCCCAGCGGGACAACAGCAGTACTTC.

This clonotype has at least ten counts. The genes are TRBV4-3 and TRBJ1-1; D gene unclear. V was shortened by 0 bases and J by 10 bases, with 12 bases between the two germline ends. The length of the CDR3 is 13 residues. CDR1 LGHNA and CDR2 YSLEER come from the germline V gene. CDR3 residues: CASSQDFGGRAFF. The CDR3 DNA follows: TGCGCCAGCAGCCAAGATTTCGGAGGAAGAGCTTTCTTT.

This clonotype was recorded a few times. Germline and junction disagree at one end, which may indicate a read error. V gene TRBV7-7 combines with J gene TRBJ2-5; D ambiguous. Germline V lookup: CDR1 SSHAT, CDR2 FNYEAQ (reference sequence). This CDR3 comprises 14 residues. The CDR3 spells CASSSERQSEAQYF. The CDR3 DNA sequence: TGTGCTAGCAGCTCCGAGAGGCAGTCTGAGGCCCAGTACTTC.

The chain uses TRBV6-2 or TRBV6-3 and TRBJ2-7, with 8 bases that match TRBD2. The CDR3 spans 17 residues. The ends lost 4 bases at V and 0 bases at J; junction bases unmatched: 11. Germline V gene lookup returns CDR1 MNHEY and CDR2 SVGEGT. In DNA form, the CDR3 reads TGTGCCAGCAGTTCCCCACCGCCGGGGACTAGCTCCTACGAGCAGTACTTC. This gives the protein CASSSPPPGTSSYEQYF.

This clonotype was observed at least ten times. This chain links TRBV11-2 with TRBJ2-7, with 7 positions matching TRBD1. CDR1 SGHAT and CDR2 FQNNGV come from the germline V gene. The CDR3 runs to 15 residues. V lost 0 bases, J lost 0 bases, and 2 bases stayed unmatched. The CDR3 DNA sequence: TGTGCCAGCAGCTTAGAGGCAGGGGGCTCCTACGAGCAGTACTTC. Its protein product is CASSLEAGGSYEQYF.

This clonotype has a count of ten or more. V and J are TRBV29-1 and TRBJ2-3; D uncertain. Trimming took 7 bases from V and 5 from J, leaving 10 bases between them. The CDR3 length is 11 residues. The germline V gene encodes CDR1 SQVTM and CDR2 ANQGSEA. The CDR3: CSASRVDTQYF. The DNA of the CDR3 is TGCAGCGCCTCCCGGGTAGATACGCAGTATTTT.

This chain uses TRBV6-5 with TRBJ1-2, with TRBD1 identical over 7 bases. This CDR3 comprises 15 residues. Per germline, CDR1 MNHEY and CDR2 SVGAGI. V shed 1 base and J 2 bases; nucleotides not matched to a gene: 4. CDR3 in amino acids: CASSYLGDRNYGYTF. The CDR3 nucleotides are TGTGCCAGCAGTTACTTGGGGGACAGAAACTATGGCTACACCTTC.

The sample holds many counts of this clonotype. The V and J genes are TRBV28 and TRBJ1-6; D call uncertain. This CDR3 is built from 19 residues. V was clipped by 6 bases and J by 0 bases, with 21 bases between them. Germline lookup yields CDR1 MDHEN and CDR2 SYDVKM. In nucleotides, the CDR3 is TGTGCCAGCAGCCTAATCCGGTTTCGCGCTAGCTCCTATAATTCACCCCTCCACTTT. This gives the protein CASSLIRFRASSYNSPLHF.

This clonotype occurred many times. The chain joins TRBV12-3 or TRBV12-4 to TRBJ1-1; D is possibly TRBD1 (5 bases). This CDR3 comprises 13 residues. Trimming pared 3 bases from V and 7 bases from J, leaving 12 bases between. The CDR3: CASSFLGGYEAFF. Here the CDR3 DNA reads TGTGCCAGCAGTTTTTTGGGGGGTTATGAAGCTTTCTTT.

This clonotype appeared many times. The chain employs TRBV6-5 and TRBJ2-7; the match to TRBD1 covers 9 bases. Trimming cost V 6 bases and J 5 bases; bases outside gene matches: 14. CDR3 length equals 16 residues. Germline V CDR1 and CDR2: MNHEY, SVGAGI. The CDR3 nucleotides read TGTGCCAGCAGACGGGGGACAGGGAAATTTCGGGACGAGCAGTACTTC. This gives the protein CASRRGTGKFRDEQYF.

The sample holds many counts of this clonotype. CDR3 sequence: CASSLWAGVNQPQHF. The DNA of the CDR3 is TGTGCCAGCAGTTTGTGGGCAGGGGTCAATCAGCCCCAGCATTTT. This chain connects TRBV27 to TRBJ1-5, with D perhaps TRBD1 (6 bases). Trimming removed 3 bases from V and 3 bases from J, with 12 bases in between. CDR3 length equals 15 residues. Germline CDR1 reads MNHEY; CDR2 reads SMNVEV (reference sequence).

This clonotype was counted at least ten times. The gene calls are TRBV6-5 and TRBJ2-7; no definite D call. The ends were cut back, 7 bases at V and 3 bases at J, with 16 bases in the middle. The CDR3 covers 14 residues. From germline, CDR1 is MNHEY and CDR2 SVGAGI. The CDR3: CASMADPKLYEQYF. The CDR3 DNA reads TGTGCCAGCATGGCAGACCCGAAACTCTACGAGCAGTACTTC.

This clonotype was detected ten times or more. CDR3 sequence: CASTFPDRVFDETQYF. The CDR3 bases are TGTGCCAGCACCTTCCCGGACAGGGTGTTTGACGAGACCCAGTACTTC. The chain employs TRBV6-1 and TRBJ2-5, with 8 bases fitting TRBD1. With 7 bases clipped from V and 5 bases from J, the junction kept 15 bases outside the gene matches. Germline V gene data show CDR1 as MNHNS and CDR2 as SASEGT. CDR3 length: 16 residues.